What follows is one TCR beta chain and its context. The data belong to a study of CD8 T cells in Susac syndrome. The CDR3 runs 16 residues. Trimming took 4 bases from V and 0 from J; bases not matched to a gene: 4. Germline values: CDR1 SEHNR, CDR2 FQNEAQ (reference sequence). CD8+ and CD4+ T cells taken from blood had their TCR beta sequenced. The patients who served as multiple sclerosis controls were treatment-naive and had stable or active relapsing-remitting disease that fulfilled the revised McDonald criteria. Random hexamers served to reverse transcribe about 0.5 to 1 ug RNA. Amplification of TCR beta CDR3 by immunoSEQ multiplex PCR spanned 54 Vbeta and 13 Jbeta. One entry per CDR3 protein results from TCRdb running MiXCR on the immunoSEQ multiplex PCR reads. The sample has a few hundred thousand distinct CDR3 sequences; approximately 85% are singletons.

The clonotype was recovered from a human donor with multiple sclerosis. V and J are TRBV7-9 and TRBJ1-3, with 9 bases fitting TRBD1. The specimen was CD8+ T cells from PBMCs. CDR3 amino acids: CASSWTGDFSGNTIYF. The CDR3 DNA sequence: TGTGCCAGCAGCTGGACAGGGGACTTCTCTGGAAACACCATATATTTT.